This T cell receptor beta chain was found in a study of blood T cell repertoires in COVID-19. TCRdb's copy holds only in-frame clones and misses some; the assay was immunoSEQ multiplex PCR. This sample has under 150,000 clones, with 81% found just once. The CDR3 extends over 15 amino acids. J was trimmed by 6 bases and V by 4 bases; bases with no gene match: 5. CDR1 and CDR2 (germline): LNHDA, SQIVND (reference sequence). The receptor was derived from a woman in her fifties or sixties with active or convalescent COVID-19. Sequencing was carried out using peripheral blood. V gene TRBV19 combines with J gene TRBJ1-5; 11 nucleotides line up with TRBD1. CDR3 region: CASSSGQGAGQPQHF. Written as DNA, the CDR3 is TGTGCCAGTAGTAGCGGACAGGGGGCTGGTCAGCCCCAGCATTTT.